The table lists the clone carrying this T cell receptor beta chain with a count of one. Uncontrolled infection, other autoimmune disease, pregnancy or lactation disqualified patients from enrolment. Clinical symptoms, serum thyroxine, TRAb, thyroid ultrasound and orbital computed tomography informed diagnoses. The sample originates from a study of T cells in Graves' hyperthyroidism and ophthalmopathy. Study context: The authors collected peripheral blood at initial diagnosis, before any treatment.

With 5 bases clipped from V and 6 bases from J, the junction kept 5 bases outside the gene matches. Germline V gives CDR1 SEHNR, CDR2 FQNEAQ (reference sequence). The CDR3 extends over 14 amino acids. Amplification targeted TCR beta CDR3 regions from RNA transcripts. HTBI primers were employed in a first-round RT-PCR of the TCR CDR3. TCRdb called the multiplex PCR reads again in MiXCR, with one record for every CDR3 protein. The sample shows about 200,000 distinct CDR3 sequences, approximately 17% of them seen only once. The chain has TRBV7-9 and TRBJ2-3; TRBD2 matches at 10 bases. The sequenced material came from blood. This sequence originates from a man between 45 and 60 years old with Graves' hyperthyroidism. Here the CDR3 DNA reads TGTGCCAGCAGCCCACCTAGCGGGAGCGATACGCAGTATTTT. It yields the protein CASSPPSGSDTQYF.